The rows below give T cell receptor beta chains drawn from one sample of a study of T-cell memory formation after mild COVID-19. From the 5' RACE reads, TCRdb called clonotypes with MiXCR, one entry per CDR3 protein. The sample records 350,000 or so distinct CDR3 sequences, 20% being singletons. Sequencing was carried out using PBMCs or a T cell subset sorted from them (not recorded which). These TCRs come from a man aged 18 to 29 who had mild COVID-19 (a few samples of this study predate the infection). Cell type and time point are not known. Each CDR3 is given with its conserved first and last residue. Each record gives: clone size, V gene, CDR3 length, J gene, D gene, CDR3 DNA, CDR3 protein. A D gene is named only where the DNA matches it firmly. For some rows the clone size is stated as once, few or many, or as a class when expanded; others skip it.

clone size: .; V gene: TRBV7-2; CDR3 length: 15; J gene: TRBJ1-2; D gene: .; CDR3 DNA: TGTGCCAGCAGCTTAGTGGGCTGGGACTCGAATGGCTACACCTTC; CDR3 protein: CASSLVGWDSNGYTF
clone size: .; V gene: TRBV5-6; CDR3 length: 15; J gene: TRBJ2-3; D gene: .; CDR3 DNA: TGTGCCAGCAGCTGGGGCGAGATAGGGACAGATACGCAGTATTTT; CDR3 protein: CASSWGEIGTDTQYF
clone size: many; V gene: TRBV24-1; CDR3 length: 16; J gene: TRBJ2-3; D gene: .; CDR3 DNA: TGTGCCACCAGTGACCCGGACGGCGGGGCGACAGATACGCAGTATTTT; CDR3 protein: CATSDPDGGATDTQYF
clone size: few; V gene: TRBV20-1; CDR3 length: 13; J gene: TRBJ1-5; D gene: .; CDR3 DNA: TGCAGTGCTAGATACCAGGGTGTTCAGCCCCAGCATTTT; CDR3 protein: CSARYQGVQPQHF
clone size: .; V gene: TRBV7-9; CDR3 length: 15; J gene: TRBJ2-3; D gene: TRBD2; CDR3 DNA: TGTGCCAGCAGCTCCTCCCTAGCGGGGCAAGATACGCAGTATTTT; CDR3 protein: CASSSSLAGQDTQYF
clone size: .; V gene: TRBV12-3/TRBV12-4; CDR3 length: 14; J gene: TRBJ1-1; D gene: .; CDR3 DNA: TGTGCCAGCAGTTTACGGGGGAAAAACACTGAAGCTTTCTTT; CDR3 protein: CASSLRGKNTEAFF
clone size: .; V gene: TRBV12-3/TRBV12-4; CDR3 length: 13; J gene: TRBJ2-7; D gene: .; CDR3 DNA: TGTGCCAGCAGTCCGCGGGGTCGGGTAGTCGGGAACTTC; CDR3 protein: CASSPRGRVVGNF
clone size: few; V gene: TRBV7-9; CDR3 length: 14; J gene: TRBJ2-3; D gene: .; CDR3 DNA: TGTGCCAGCATAACAGGGGACTGGGCGGATACGCAGTATTTT; CDR3 protein: CASITGDWADTQYF
clone size: few; V gene: TRBV7-2; CDR3 length: 17; J gene: TRBJ2-3; D gene: TRBD2; CDR3 DNA: TGTGCCAGCAGCTTAGTTGGGCTAGCGGGGAACACAGATACGCAGTATTTT; CDR3 protein: CASSLVGLAGNTDTQYF
clone size: few; V gene: TRBV12-3/TRBV12-4; CDR3 length: 14; J gene: TRBJ1-5; D gene: TRBD1; CDR3 DNA: TGTGCCAGCAGTGAAACAGGGGGCGGGCAGCCCCAGCATTTT; CDR3 protein: CASSETGGGQPQHF
clone size: .; V gene: TRBV5-1; CDR3 length: 14; J gene: TRBJ2-3; D gene: .; CDR3 DNA: TGCGCCAGCAGCGGATATAGTCCCACAGATACGCAGTATTTT; CDR3 protein: CASSGYSPTDTQYF
clone size: once; V gene: TRBV30; CDR3 length: 13; J gene: TRBJ1-6; D gene: .; CDR3 DNA: TGTGCCTGGGGTTCTATAGGGAATTCACCCCTCCACTTT; CDR3 protein: CAWGSIGNSPLHF
clone size: .; V gene: TRBV6-5; CDR3 length: 18; J gene: TRBJ1-6; D gene: .; CDR3 DNA: TGTGCCAGCAGCAGGACAAGGGACCTCTACTCCGATAATTCACCCCTCCACTTT; CDR3 protein: CASSRTRDLYSDNSPLHF
clone size: .; V gene: TRBV20-1; CDR3 length: 16; J gene: TRBJ2-1; D gene: TRBD2; CDR3 DNA: TGCAGTGCAGAACCCCTTGGCGGGGGACCCTACAATGAGCAGTTCTTC; CDR3 protein: CSAEPLGGGPYNEQFF
clone size: few; V gene: TRBV7-9; CDR3 length: 13; J gene: TRBJ1-1; D gene: .; CDR3 DNA: TGTGCCAGCAGCTTACAGGGTTTTCCTGAAGCTTTCTTT; CDR3 protein: CASSLQGFPEAFF
clone size: few; V gene: TRBV27; CDR3 length: 18; J gene: TRBJ2-1; D gene: TRBD2; CDR3 DNA: TGTGCCAGCAGTGCCTTTCAGCGGGGGCCTTTCTCCTACAATGAGCAGTTCTTC; CDR3 protein: CASSAFQRGPFSYNEQFF
clone size: many; V gene: TRBV12-3/TRBV12-4; CDR3 length: 16; J gene: TRBJ2-3; D gene: TRBD2; CDR3 DNA: TGTGCCAGCAGCTCCCGGACTAGCGGGGGGCGGGGTACGCAGTATTTT; CDR3 protein: CASSSRTSGGRGTQYF
clone size: few; V gene: TRBV6-5; CDR3 length: 15; J gene: TRBJ2-2; D gene: TRBD1; CDR3 DNA: TGTGCCAGCAGTTATTGGACAGGGAGCGCCGGGGAGCTGTTTTTT; CDR3 protein: CASSYWTGSAGELFF
clone size: .; V gene: TRBV7-8; CDR3 length: 16; J gene: TRBJ2-2; D gene: .; CDR3 DNA: TGTGCCAGAAGCTTAGCCGACGGAGGTTACACCGGGGAGCTGTTTTTT; CDR3 protein: CARSLADGGYTGELFF
clone size: few; V gene: TRBV20-1; CDR3 length: 15; J gene: TRBJ1-4; D gene: TRBD1; CDR3 DNA: TGCAGTGCTAGAGATGAGTTTCAGGGGGAGAAAAAACTGTTTTTT; CDR3 protein: CSARDEFQGEKKLFF
clone size: once; V gene: TRBV5-1; CDR3 length: 15; J gene: TRBJ2-5; D gene: .; CDR3 DNA: TGCGCCAGCAGCTTGGCAACCAGGGGTTCGGAGACCCAGTACTTC; CDR3 protein: CASSLATRGSETQYF
clone size: few; V gene: TRBV4-1; CDR3 length: 16; J gene: TRBJ2-3; D gene: TRBD2; CDR3 DNA: TGCGCCAGCAGCCAAGAGCCTAGCGGGGCCACAGATACGCAGTATTTT; CDR3 protein: CASSQEPSGATDTQYF
clone size: .; V gene: TRBV20-1; CDR3 length: 13; J gene: TRBJ1-3; D gene: .; CDR3 DNA: TGCAGTGCTGCCCTCAGGCCGACAAACACCATATATTTT; CDR3 protein: CSAALRPTNTIYF
clone size: few; V gene: TRBV6-2/TRBV6-3; CDR3 length: 18; J gene: TRBJ2-2; D gene: TRBD2; CDR3 DNA: TGTGCCAGCAGTTACGGTTATGCGGGGGGGCGTTCCGCCGGGGAGCTGTTTTTT; CDR3 protein: CASSYGYAGGRSAGELFF
clone size: .; V gene: TRBV6-2/TRBV6-3; CDR3 length: 14; J gene: TRBJ2-1; D gene: TRBD2; CDR3 DNA: TGTGCCAGCAGTTATACTAGCGGGGGGAATGAGCAGTTCTTC; CDR3 protein: CASSYTSGGNEQFF
clone size: few; V gene: TRBV7-9; CDR3 length: 17; J gene: TRBJ1-6; D gene: TRBD1; CDR3 DNA: TGTGCCAGCAGCTTGAGCCTGACAGGGGAAAGGCCTTCACCCCTCCACTTT; CDR3 protein: CASSLSLTGERPSPLHF
clone size: many; V gene: TRBV9; CDR3 length: 16; J gene: TRBJ2-3; D gene: TRBD2; CDR3 DNA: TGTGCCAGCAGCGAAACTAGCGGGGGGGGCCCAGATACGCAGTATTTT; CDR3 protein: CASSETSGGGPDTQYF
clone size: few; V gene: TRBV5-5; CDR3 length: 12; J gene: TRBJ2-1; D gene: .; CDR3 DNA: TGTGCCAGCAGCTTTGAAGCGGTTGGGCAGTTCTTC; CDR3 protein: CASSFEAVGQFF
clone size: few; V gene: TRBV28; CDR3 length: 11; J gene: TRBJ1-3; D gene: .; CDR3 DNA: TGTGCCAGCCACAGGGGAAACACCATATATTTT; CDR3 protein: CASHRGNTIYF
clone size: few; V gene: TRBV5-1; CDR3 length: 15; J gene: TRBJ1-2; D gene: .; CDR3 DNA: TGCGCCAGCAGCGTGGACCGTATAACCCAGCCTGGCTACACCTTC; CDR3 protein: CASSVDRITQPGYTF
clone size: few; V gene: TRBV3-1; CDR3 length: 16; J gene: TRBJ2-4; D gene: .; CDR3 DNA: TGTGCCAGCAGCCAAGGGAGGCGGGACCACAAAAACATTCAGTACTTC; CDR3 protein: CASSQGRRDHKNIQYF
clone size: many; V gene: TRBV6-5; CDR3 length: 12; J gene: TRBJ2-3; D gene: .; CDR3 DNA: TGTGCCAGCAGTTCAGAGACAGATACGCAGTATTTT; CDR3 protein: CASSSETDTQYF
clone size: few; V gene: TRBV4-2; CDR3 length: 15; J gene: TRBJ2-5; D gene: .; CDR3 DNA: TGTGCCAGCAGCCCCTCGATGGGGTCTACAGAGACCCAGTACTTC; CDR3 protein: CASSPSMGSTETQYF
clone size: few; V gene: TRBV7-6; CDR3 length: 14; J gene: TRBJ1-3; D gene: TRBD1; CDR3 DNA: TGTGCCAGCAGCGAGACAGGGGCAGAAAACACCATATATTTT; CDR3 protein: CASSETGAENTIYF
clone size: many; V gene: TRBV7-9; CDR3 length: 13; J gene: TRBJ2-5; D gene: .; CDR3 DNA: TGTGCCAGCAGCTTAGCAGCTAAAGAGACCCAGTACTTC; CDR3 protein: CASSLAAKETQYF
clone size: few; V gene: TRBV18; CDR3 length: 13; J gene: TRBJ2-1; D gene: .; CDR3 DNA: TGTGCCAGCTCAACCCCCGGAATAGACCAGCAGTTCTTC; CDR3 protein: CASSTPGIDQQFF
clone size: .; V gene: TRBV20-1; CDR3 length: 10; J gene: TRBJ2-3; D gene: .; CDR3 DNA: TGCAGTGCTAATCTGGTTACGCAGTATTTT; CDR3 protein: CSANLVTQYF
clone size: .; V gene: TRBV19; CDR3 length: 16; J gene: TRBJ2-6; D gene: .; CDR3 DNA: TGTGCCAGTAGTAGGACGGGTAGCTCTGGGGCCAACGTCCTGACTTTC; CDR3 protein: CASSRTGSSGANVLTF
clone size: .; V gene: TRBV7-7; CDR3 length: 16; J gene: TRBJ2-1; D gene: TRBD2; CDR3 DNA: TGTGCTAGCAGCCTTAGCGGGGGGGACTCCTACAATGAGCAGTTCTTC; CDR3 protein: CASSLSGGDSYNEQFF
clone size: once; V gene: TRBV20-1; CDR3 length: 12; J gene: TRBJ1-2; D gene: .; CDR3 DNA: TGCAGTGATAGAGTGTCTGGTGGCGGCTACACCTTC; CDR3 protein: CSDRVSGGGYTF
clone size: .; V gene: TRBV7-9; CDR3 length: 14; J gene: TRBJ2-7; D gene: .; CDR3 DNA: TGTGCCAGCAGTACAGGGCTGGGGGGCTACGAGCAGTACTTC; CDR3 protein: CASSTGLGGYEQYF
clone size: few; V gene: TRBV5-1; CDR3 length: 12; J gene: TRBJ2-5; D gene: .; CDR3 DNA: TGCGCCAGCAGCCCACAGTCAGAGACCCAGTACTTC; CDR3 protein: CASSPQSETQYF
clone size: .; V gene: TRBV6-7; CDR3 length: 13; J gene: TRBJ2-3; D gene: .; CDR3 DNA: TGTGCCTTCAGTGAATCGGACACAGATACGCAGTATTTT; CDR3 protein: CAFSESDTDTQYF
clone size: .; V gene: TRBV5-1; CDR3 length: 18; J gene: TRBJ2-3; D gene: .; CDR3 DNA: TGCGCCAGCAGCTTGGGAGGTTGGGGCGGAAGAAGCACAGATACGCAGTATTTT; CDR3 protein: CASSLGGWGGRSTDTQYF
clone size: .; V gene: TRBV5-1; CDR3 length: 15; J gene: TRBJ2-1; D gene: TRBD2; CDR3 DNA: TGCGCCAGCAGCCAAACTAGCGGGTGGGCCTATGAGCAGTTCTTC; CDR3 protein: CASSQTSGWAYEQFF
clone size: once; V gene: TRBV5-7; CDR3 length: 14; J gene: TRBJ2-7; D gene: .; CDR3 DNA: TGTGCCAGCAGCTTGAGCGATCCAGGTGGGGAGCAGTACTTC; CDR3 protein: CASSLSDPGGEQYF
clone size: once; V gene: TRBV7-8; CDR3 length: 14; J gene: TRBJ1-1; D gene: .; CDR3 DNA: TGTGCCAGCATCGAACGCCGGTGGGGGCTTGAAGCTTTCTTT; CDR3 protein: CASIERRWGLEAFF
clone size: few; V gene: TRBV20-1; CDR3 length: 12; J gene: TRBJ1-1; D gene: .; CDR3 DNA: TGCAGTGCTCCAGGGACCGGCACTGAAGCTTTCTTT; CDR3 protein: CSAPGTGTEAFF
clone size: few; V gene: TRBV3-1; CDR3 length: 15; J gene: TRBJ2-3; D gene: .; CDR3 DNA: TGTGCCAGCAGTCACCCGGGGGAAGGTGTAGATACGCAGTATTTT; CDR3 protein: CASSHPGEGVDTQYF
clone size: few; V gene: TRBV5-8; CDR3 length: 13; J gene: TRBJ2-1; D gene: .; CDR3 DNA: TGTGCCAGCAGCGGCGGGACACTGGGTGAGCAGTTCTTC; CDR3 protein: CASSGGTLGEQFF
clone size: few; V gene: TRBV15; CDR3 length: 15; J gene: TRBJ2-3; D gene: .; CDR3 DNA: TGTGCCACCAGCAGAGGGGCCTACAACGCAGATACGCAGTATTTT; CDR3 protein: CATSRGAYNADTQYF
clone size: .; V gene: TRBV6-5; CDR3 length: 14; J gene: TRBJ2-3; D gene: TRBD1; CDR3 DNA: TGTGCCAGCAGAAGGACAGGCTACACAGATACGCAGTATTTT; CDR3 protein: CASRRTGYTDTQYF
clone size: few; V gene: TRBV7-2; CDR3 length: 13; J gene: TRBJ2-4; D gene: .; CDR3 DNA: TGTGCCAGCAGCTTTCTCGGGGACGGCATTCAGTACTTC; CDR3 protein: CASSFLGDGIQYF
clone size: .; V gene: TRBV4-1; CDR3 length: 15; J gene: TRBJ1-2; D gene: .; CDR3 DNA: TGCGCCAGCAGCCAAGATGAAAGGGGCGTACGAGGCTACACCTTC; CDR3 protein: CASSQDERGVRGYTF
clone size: .; V gene: TRBV4-3; CDR3 length: 18; J gene: TRBJ2-2; D gene: .; CDR3 DNA: TGCGCCAGCAGCCAAGATGCGGTCCGACAGACGAACACCGGGGAGCTGTTTTTT; CDR3 protein: CASSQDAVRQTNTGELFF
clone size: few; V gene: TRBV5-1; CDR3 length: 17; J gene: TRBJ2-7; D gene: .; CDR3 DNA: TGCGCCAGCAGCATTTATTACAGGGACGGGGGGTCCTACGAGCAGTACTTC; CDR3 protein: CASSIYYRDGGSYEQYF
clone size: .; V gene: TRBV5-1; CDR3 length: 13; J gene: TRBJ2-7; D gene: TRBD1; CDR3 DNA: TGCGCCAGCAGCTCGGGACAGCCCCGCGAGCAGTACTTC; CDR3 protein: CASSSGQPREQYF
clone size: few; V gene: TRBV28; CDR3 length: 15; J gene: TRBJ1-1; D gene: .; CDR3 DNA: TGTGCCAGCAGTTCCCCTGACAGTGATGGAACTGAAGCTTTCTTT; CDR3 protein: CASSSPDSDGTEAFF
clone size: many; V gene: TRBV27; CDR3 length: 17; J gene: TRBJ2-3; D gene: TRBD2; CDR3 DNA: TGTGCCAGCAGTACCGGGAGCGGGGGGGCCAGGGCAGATACGCAGTATTTT; CDR3 protein: CASSTGSGGARADTQYF
clone size: few; V gene: TRBV12-3/TRBV12-4; CDR3 length: 13; J gene: TRBJ1-2; D gene: .; CDR3 DNA: TGTGCCAGCAGTTTTGTACAGTATCGAGGCTACACCTTC; CDR3 protein: CASSFVQYRGYTF